These 9 T cell receptor beta chains came from one sample sequenced in a study of Ad26.COV2.S vaccination and SARS-CoV-2 variants. Profiled with immunoSEQ multiplex PCR; TCRdb holds only in-frame clones, not every one. The repertoire holds hundreds of thousands of clones, with 88% as singletons. Sample treatment: 19 received Ad26.COV2.S at low or high dose, single or two shots; several received placebo; per-sample allocation not given. Day 63 after the first vaccine or placebo injection was the time point for sampling. The sample consisted of peripheral blood, taken in a trial of Ad26.COV2.S vaccine versus placebo. All receptors derive from a person aged 18-60 years who received the Ad26.COV2.S COVID-19 vaccine or a placebo.

The genes are TRBV7-9 and TRBJ2-3; a possible D gene is TRBD1 (5 bases). Germline values: CDR1 SEHNR, CDR2 FQNEAQ (reference sequence). The V gene lost 3 bases and the J gene lost 0 bases, with 7 bases spanning the gap. There are 14 residues in the CDR3. DNA of the CDR3: TGTGCCAGCAGCTTCAGGGTGAGCACAGATACGCAGTATTTT. The encoded protein is CASSFRVSTDTQYF.

The chain uses TRBV15 and TRBJ1-2; weak D call: TRBD1 (5 bases). Trimming removed 0 bases from V and 8 bases from J, with 10 bases in between. The length of the CDR3 is 13 residues. CDR1 and CDR2 (germline): LNHNV, YYDKDF (reference sequence). This CDR3 reads CATSREGPGGYTF. CDR3 bases: TGTGCCACCAGCAGAGAGGGACCGGGAGGCTACACCTTC. Filled out from reference TRBV15 and TRBJ1-2, the complete variable domain reads DAMVIQNPRYQVTQFGKPVTLSCSQTLNHNVMYWYQQKSSQAPKLLFHYYDKDFNNEADTPDNFQSRRPNTSFCFLDIRSPGLGDTAMYLCATSREGPGGYTFGSGTRLTVV.

This sequence joins TRBV7-8 and TRBJ1-1; D is perhaps TRBD1 (5 bases). Germline assignment: CDR1 SGHVS and CDR2 FQNEAQ. The CDR3 is made up of 14 amino acids. Trimming took off 5 bases at V and 5 bases at J, with 15 bases between the two ends. Written as DNA, the CDR3 is TGTGCCAGCAGCGTACAGCGGGGACGGACTGAAGCTTTCTTT. Encoded protein: CASSVQRGRTEAFF.

The rearrangement uses TRBV28 and TRBJ1-6; D not certain. The CDR3 spans 14 residues. CDR1 is MDHEN and CDR2 is SYDVKM in the germline V gene. Trimming shortened V by 7 bases and J by 7 bases, and 14 bases separated the two germline ends. In nucleotides, the CDR3 is TGTGCCAGCACCTCCGGTTTGGGCAATTCACCCCTCCACTTT. As protein: CASTSGLGNSPLHF.

The table lists this clone with a count of one. The chain joins TRBV4-2 to TRBJ2-1, with 8 nucleotides matching TRBD1. CDR1 and CDR2 from the germline V gene are LGHNA and YNFKEQ. This CDR3 contains 16 residues. V shed 0 bases and J 0 bases; nucleotides not matched to a gene: 1. CDR3 nucleotides: TGTGCCAGCAGCCAAGACACAGGGGGCTCCTACAATGAGCAGTTCTTC. Translation gives CASSQDTGGSYNEQFF.

V gene TRBV25-1 combines with J gene TRBJ2-7; unclear D gene. Trimming cost V 1 base and J 3 bases, with 7 bases left between them. The CDR3 totals 13 residues. Looked up from germline, CDR1 is MGHDK and CDR2 is SYGVNS. CDR3 sequence reads: CASSELMIYEQYF. CDR3 in DNA: TGTGCCAGCAGTGAATTGATGATCTACGAGCAGTACTTC.

This sequence joins TRBV19 and TRBJ1-1; 7 bases line up with TRBD1. This CDR3 is 15 amino acids long. Germline V lookup: CDR1 LNHDA, CDR2 SQIVND (reference sequence). V was pared by 7 bases and J by 0 bases, with 8 bases of the junction left unmatched. The CDR3 protein is CASKMDRTMNTEAFF. The CDR3 coding sequence is TGTGCCAGTAAAATGGACAGGACGATGAACACTGAAGCTTTCTTT.

This chain connects TRBV2 to TRBJ2-2, with D hard to call. Trimming took off 4 bases at V and 2 bases at J, with 8 bases between the two ends. Germline V gene sequence: CDR1 SNHLY, CDR2 FYNNEI. The CDR3 loop spans 14 amino acids. The DNA for the CDR3 is TGTGCCAGCAGTGGTCTGAGAAACACCGGGGAGCTGTTTTTT. It specifies CASSGLRNTGELFF.

The chain carries TRBV29-1 and TRBJ1-5; D remains ambiguous. Germline V lookup: CDR1 SQVTM, CDR2 ANQGSEA. V lost 5 bases and J lost 3, with 11 bases in between. The CDR3 runs to 13 residues. CDR3 DNA: TGCAGCGTTTTTTTTGCCCCCAATCAGCCCCAGCATTTT. This encodes CSVFFAPNQPQHF. The entire variable domain, with the rest obtained from reference TRBV29-1 and TRBJ1-5, is as follows: SAVISQKPSRDICQRGTSLTIQCQVDSQVTMMFWYRQQPGQSLTLIATANQGSEATYESGFVIDKFPISRPNLTFSTLTVSNMSPEDSSIYLCSVFFAPNQPQHFGDGTRLSIL.